Given below is one TCR beta chain in context. Its antigen is undetermined. These data come from a study of T cells in Graves' hyperthyroidism and ophthalmopathy. Background on the study: The authors collected peripheral blood at initial diagnosis, before any treatment. Points from the study as a whole: Stable hyperthyroidism and ophthalmopathy were separated using 13 V-J signatures.

The investigators amplified TCR beta CDR3 regions from RNA transcripts. With the HTBI primer set, the TCR CDR3 went through a first round of RT-PCR. MiXCR was run by TCRdb on the multiplex PCR reads, yielding one entry per CDR3 protein. Of around 690,000 distinct CDR3 sequences listed, 20% are singletons. Individuals with ophthalmopathy presented a Clinical Activity Score of at least 3, a NOSPECS grade of at least 4 and a duration under 3 months. Each diagnosis was grounded in clinical symptoms, serum thyroxine and TRAb, thyroid ultrasound, and orbital computed tomography. The CDR3 extends over 15 amino acids. Germline CDR1 SGHRS, CDR2 YFSETQ. Trimming pared 2 bases from V and 5 bases from J, leaving 13 bases between.

The sequence was collected from a man younger than 45 with Graves' ophthalmopathy. Sequencing was carried out using blood. J is TRBJ1-4 and V is TRBV5-1; D gene unclear. The CDR3 sequence is CASSLGRRENEKLFF. The DNA of the CDR3 is TGCGCCAGCAGCTTAGGAAGAAGGGAGAATGAAAAACTGTTTTTT.